These T cell receptor beta chains were read from a single sample in a study of post-analysis software for immune sequencing data. TCRdb re-called the PCR reads through MiXCR, storing one row per CDR3 protein. Of hundreds of thousands of distinct CDR3 sequences listed, 40% to 55% were seen once; the top ten hold about an eighth. Sequencing was done on a sample of blood. The receptors come from a girl under 18 with multiple sclerosis. The CDR3 runs from the conserved cysteine through the conserved F or W. The order of the fields is J gene, clone size, V gene, D gene, CDR3 protein, CDR3 DNA. A D gene is named only where the DNA matches it firmly. Size tells how often a clone was seen (once, few, many) or the class of an expanded clone, and some rows leave it out.

TRBJ2-7,few,TRBV9,-,CASSVLATSPSYEQYF,TGTGCCAGCAGCGTCCTAGCGACTTCGCCCTCCTACGAGCAGTACTTC
TRBJ2-1,-,TRBV18,TRBD2,CASSPNEREKRFF,TGTGCCAGCTCACCAAATGAGCGGGAGAAGCGGTTCTTC
TRBJ2-7,-,TRBV27,TRBD1,CASSLRGQGARSGHSYEQYF,TGTGCCAGCAGTTTAAGGGGACAGGGGGCAAGAAGCGGCCACTCCTACGAGCAGTACTTC
TRBJ2-5,-,TRBV12-3/TRBV12-4,-,CASSLGGLGETQYF,TGTGCCAGCAGTTTAGGGGGCCTGGGAGAGACCCAGTACTTC
TRBJ2-3,few,TRBV6-2/TRBV6-3,TRBD2,CASSQTILAGGTDTQYF,TGTGCCAGCAGTCAAACGATTCTAGCGGGAGGGACAGATACGCAGTATTTT
TRBJ1-5,-,TRBV12-3/TRBV12-4,-,CASNKRIGGDSNQPQHF,TGTGCCAGCAATAAGAGAATTGGGGGCGATAGCAATCAGCCCCAGCATTTT
TRBJ1-5,-,TRBV12-3/TRBV12-4,TRBD1,CASTGDRSNQPQHF,TGTGCCAGCACCGGGGACAGGAGTAATCAGCCCCAGCATTTT
TRBJ2-2,-,TRBV20-1,TRBD2,CSANLGGGLFF,TGCAGTGCCAACCTGGGCGGGGGGCTGTTTTTT
TRBJ2-7,once,TRBV2,-,CASGGGVGYNEQYF,TGTGCCAGCGGCGGAGGGGTGGGCTACAATGAGCAGTACTTC
TRBJ2-1,few,TRBV12-3/TRBV12-4,-,CASSPPRSNEQFF,TGTGCCAGCAGCCCCCCGAGAAGTAATGAGCAGTTCTTC
TRBJ2-1,few,TRBV4-1,TRBD1,CASSQIGTGNYNEQFF,TGCGCCAGCAGCCAGATAGGGACAGGGAACTACAATGAGCAGTTCTTC
TRBJ2-5,once,TRBV14,TRBD1,CASSARTGGQETQYF,TGTGCCAGCAGCGCCAGGACAGGGGGCCAAGAGACCCAGTACTTC
TRBJ2-7,few,TRBV11-2,TRBD1,CASSLDLGTELEQYF,TGTGCCAGCAGCTTAGATCTGGGGACAGAATTGGAGCAGTACTTC
TRBJ2-1,-,TRBV24-1,-,CATSAYWAGNNEQFF,TGTGCCACCAGTGCCTACTGGGCAGGGAACAATGAGCAGTTCTTC
TRBJ1-1,-,TRBV20-1,-,CSARLLLNTEAFF,TGCAGTGCTAGATTACTACTGAACACTGAAGCTTTCTTT
TRBJ2-1,-,TRBV5-1,TRBD2,CASSWEAREDNEQFF,TGCGCCAGCAGCTGGGAGGCCCGGGAGGACAATGAGCAGTTCTTC
TRBJ2-1,-,TRBV20-1,-,CSADSRVNEQFF,TGCAGTGCTGACAGCAGGGTGAATGAGCAGTTCTTC
TRBJ2-5,-,TRBV28,-,CASSSAEGNPRRETQYF,TGTGCCAGCAGTTCGGCCGAAGGAAATCCCAGACGGGAGACCCAGTACTTC
TRBJ1-1,-,TRBV27,-,CASSLSNMNTEAFF,TGTGCCAGCAGTTTATCGAACATGAACACTGAAGCTTTCTTT
TRBJ2-5,-,TRBV4-1,TRBD2,CASSQDWTSGSTQYF,TGCGCCAGCAGCCAAGATTGGACTAGCGGGAGTACCCAGTACTTC
TRBJ2-2,few,TRBV12-3/TRBV12-4,TRBD2,CASSFRAGGPPGELFF,TGTGCCAGCAGTTTTCGGGCGGGAGGGCCCCCCGGGGAGCTGTTTTTT
TRBJ2-1,-,TRBV7-9,TRBD1,CASTLGQGFRNEQFF,TGTGCCAGCACCCTCGGACAGGGTTTCAGGAATGAGCAGTTCTTC
TRBJ2-7,-,TRBV20-1,-,CSANPGGSGGYEQYF,TGCAGTGCTAATCCCGGAGGTTCAGGAGGGTACGAGCAGTACTTC
TRBJ1-2,-,TRBV10-3,-,CAIGLQDRRSGYTF,TGTGCCATCGGGTTGCAGGATAGGCGGTCTGGCTACACCTTC
TRBJ2-5,-,TRBV27,-,CASSLSGRSPETQYF,TGTGCCAGCAGTTTATCAGGGCGGAGTCCGGAGACCCAGTACTTC
TRBJ1-2,once,TRBV4-2,TRBD1,CASSQDGTGETGYTF,TGTGCCAGCAGCCAAGATGGGACAGGGGAGACGGGCTACACCTTC
TRBJ2-3,-,TRBV12-3/TRBV12-4,-,CASSPLPDTQYF,TGTGCCAGCAGTCCTTTACCAGATACGCAGTATTTT
TRBJ2-3,-,TRBV28,-,CASSEGPGRGSDTQYF,TGTGCCAGCAGTGAGGGTCCGGGAAGGGGATCGGATACGCAGTATTTT
TRBJ2-7,few,TRBV28,-,CASSPPAGEEQYF,TGTGCCAGCAGTCCCCCGGCAGGGGAGGAGCAGTACTTC
TRBJ2-3,many,TRBV27,TRBD1,CASSPQGDEADTQYF,TGTGCCAGCAGTCCACAGGGGGACGAAGCAGATACGCAGTATTTT
TRBJ2-5,-,TRBV2,-,CASTEGRENEQYF,TGTGCCAGCACTGAAGGCAGGGAGAATGAGCAGTACTTC
TRBJ2-1,-,TRBV28,TRBD2,CAGSLRTSGAWYNEQFF,TGTGCCGGCAGTTTGCGGACGAGCGGGGCCTGGTACAATGAGCAGTTCTTC
TRBJ2-3,few,TRBV7-9,TRBD1,CASSLAYRQGATQYF,TGTGCCAGCAGCTTAGCGTACCGACAGGGGGCAACGCAGTATTTT
TRBJ2-5,-,TRBV7-9,TRBD1,CAGSLAARGRRSETQYF,TGTGCCGGCAGCTTAGCGGCCAGGGGGCGAAGATCAGAGACCCAGTACTTC
TRBJ2-3,-,TRBV12-5,-,CASGIYSGFTDTQYF,TGTGCTAGTGGCATTTATAGCGGCTTCACAGATACGCAGTATTTT
TRBJ2-1,-,TRBV20-1,-,CSAIRLVVYNEQFF,TGCAGTGCTATCCGACTAGTGGTATACAATGAGCAGTTCTTC
TRBJ2-5,few,TRBV28,-,CASSFLVETQYF,TGTGCCAGCAGCTTTCTCGTAGAGACCCAGTACTTC
TRBJ1-1,few,TRBV5-1,-,CASSLGGSGTEAFF,TGCGCCAGCAGCTTGGGTGGGAGCGGAACTGAAGCTTTCTTT
TRBJ2-1,-,TRBV5-4,TRBD1,CASSFTGGESYNEQFF,TGTGCCAGCAGCTTTACAGGGGGTGAATCCTACAATGAGCAGTTCTTC
TRBJ2-3,-,TRBV10-3,-,CATTNTEEGADTQYF,TGTGCCACCACCAACACAGAGGAGGGCGCAGATACGCAGTATTTT
TRBJ1-2,few,TRBV7-2,-,CASSLAAHSNYGYTF,TGTGCCAGCAGCTTAGCGGCCCATTCTAACTATGGCTACACCTTC
TRBJ2-5,-,TRBV7-9,-,CASSLASTAPETQYF,TGTGCCAGCAGCCTAGCCTCTACAGCCCCAGAGACCCAGTACTTC
TRBJ2-7,-,TRBV4-1,-,CASSQWVGYYEQYF,TGCGCCAGCAGCCAGTGGGTGGGATACTACGAGCAGTACTTC
TRBJ1-5,-,TRBV25-1,-,CASAQGGSNQPQHF,TGTGCCAGCGCACAGGGCGGAAGCAATCAGCCCCAGCATTTT
TRBJ1-2,-,TRBV4-1,-,CASSQGGINYGNTF,TGCGCCAGCAGCCAAGGGGGGATTAACTATGGCAACACCTTC
TRBJ2-3,few,TRBV9,TRBD2,CASSVLAGEADTQYF,TGTGCCAGCAGCGTCCTAGCGGGAGAGGCAGATACGCAGTATTTT
TRBJ2-1,few,TRBV3-1,-,CASSQDTGRGGEQFF,TGTGCCAGCAGCCAAGATACCGGGAGAGGCGGTGAGCAGTTCTTC
TRBJ2-4,-,TRBV2,-,CASSVIGGTAKNIQYF,TGTGCCAGCAGTGTGATTGGCGGGACTGCCAAAAACATTCAGTACTTC
TRBJ2-4,-,TRBV5-1,TRBD2,CASRVREGGGNIQYF,TGCGCCAGCAGGGTACGGGAGGGTGGCGGAAACATTCAGTACTTC
TRBJ2-3,few,TRBV3-1,-,CASSETGGLTDTQYF,TGTGCCAGCAGCGAGACTGGGGGGCTCACAGATACGCAGTATTTT
TRBJ2-5,-,TRBV11-2,-,CASSLGQTQYF,TGTGCCAGCAGCTTAGGACAGACCCAGTACTTC
TRBJ2-3,-,TRBV29-1,-,CSVGDDTDTQYF,TGCAGCGTGGGGGACGACACAGATACGCAGTATTTT
TRBJ1-1,-,TRBV7-9,-,CASSLDRVGNTEAFF,TGTGCCAGCAGCTTAGACAGGGTAGGGAACACTGAAGCTTTCTTT
TRBJ1-5,once,TRBV6-5,TRBD1,CASSQRQGENQPQHF,TGTGCCAGCAGTCAACGACAGGGTGAGAATCAGCCCCAGCATTTT
TRBJ2-1,-,TRBV5-1,TRBD1,CASSLATAGQGVNEQFF,TGCGCCAGCAGCTTGGCTACCGCGGGACAGGGGGTAAATGAGCAGTTCTTC
TRBJ2-7,few,TRBV5-1,-,CASSLSLGAYEQYF,TGCGCCAGCAGCTTAAGCCTGGGGGCCTACGAGCAGTACTTC
TRBJ2-5,-,TRBV29-1,-,CSVDGGLETQYF,TGCAGCGTTGACGGAGGGCTGGAGACCCAGTACTTC